In its sample, the clone carrying this T cell receptor beta chain was seen a few times. Its specificity is not known. MiXCR was run by TCRdb on the 5' RACE reads, yielding one entry per CDR3 protein. Here the sample spans hundreds of thousands of distinct CDR3 sequences, less than 25% being singletons. Germline values: CDR1 SGHRS, CDR2 YFSETQ. Trimming left V 5 bases short and J 3 bases short, with 8 bases between. This CDR3 contains 12 residues. The sample belongs to a study of T cells after yellow fever vaccination. Study findings and constraints: The booster saw the reappearance of most primary-vaccination clones (more than 95% CD4, around 88% CD8).

The sequencing here drew on PBMCs, taken less than 25 days after the first yellow fever vaccination. The clonotype was recovered from a man in his late teens or twenties who received the YFV17D yellow fever vaccine. The chain recombines TRBV5-1 with TRBJ2-5; D gene ambiguous. CDR3 residues: CASRGLKETQYF. The CDR3, as DNA: TGCGCCAGCAGGGGTCTTAAAGAGACCCAGTACTTC.